The 26 T cell receptor beta chains below were found in one sample sequenced in a study of cytomegalovirus exposure and HLA in healthy donors. PCR primers comprised 60 Vbeta and 13 Jbeta primers. TCRdb's table, derived via immunoSEQ multiplex PCR, lists solely in-frame clones and lacks some. The sample contains about 200,000 clones, around 79% of which appear only once. What was sequenced was PBMCs. These receptors originate from a girl aged 2-10 years in good health and CMV-seronegative.

This chain connects TRBV10-3 to TRBJ2-7, with 7 bases fitting TRBD2. Germline CDR1 reads ENHRY; CDR2 reads SYGVKD. The CDR3 covers 14 residues. Trimming cost V 6 bases and J 7 bases; bases outside gene matches: 12. CDR3 sequence: CAIRAGTTGEEQYF. The DNA of the CDR3 is TGTGCCATCAGGGCCGGGACTACAGGAGAGGAGCAGTACTTC.

As for this clone: Mismatch with germline at one junction end may stem from a read error. The CDR3 bases are TGTTCCAGCCACAGCGGTTGGGGCTCCTACGAGCAGTACTTC. It translates to CSSHSGWGSYEQYF. The J gene is TRBJ2-7, the V gene TRBV7-9; perhaps TRBD2 as D (5 bases). Germline V gene lookup returns CDR1 SEHNR and CDR2 FQNEAQ (reference sequence). This CDR3 region has 14 residues. Combining the CDR3 with reference TRBV7-9 and TRBJ2-7 gives the whole variable domain DTGVSQNPRHKITKRGQNVTFRCDPISEHNRLYWYRQTLGQGPEFLTYFQNEAQLEKSRLLSDRFSAERPKGSFSTLEIQRTEQGDSAMYLCSSHSGWGSYEQYFGPGTRLTVT.

This chain links TRBV27 with TRBJ2-7; 12 bases match TRBD1. The CDR3 loop spans 18 amino acids. The J segment lost 0 bases and the V segment lost 5 bases, leaving 11 bases of the junction unmatched. The V gene's germline CDR1 is MNHEY and CDR2 SMNVEV (reference sequence). The CDR3 region has the DNA TGTGCCAGCAGTGTTCGGTCTTGGGACAGGGGGCCCTCCTACGAGCAGTACTTC. Amino acid sequence: CASSVRSWDRGPSYEQYF.

As for this clone: Other DNA sequences from this sample encode an identical CDR3 as well. This chain links TRBV27 with TRBJ2-1; no clear D. The CDR3 is 12 amino acids. V was shortened by 5 bases and J by 7 bases, with 9 bases between the two germline ends. Germline V gene sequence: CDR1 MNHEY, CDR2 SMNVEV (reference sequence). The CDR3 DNA reads TGTGCCAGCAGTCTAACGAGGAATGAGCAGTTCTTC. It translates to CASSLTRNEQFF.

This chain connects TRBV7-3 to TRBJ1-1; D possibly corresponds to TRBD1 (6 bases). The CDR3 loop spans 14 amino acids. Germline V lookup: CDR1 SGHTA, CDR2 FQGTGA. V was trimmed by 2 bases and J by 3 bases, leaving 10 bases between them. As DNA, the CDR3 is TGTGCCAGCAGCTTACGGGGGGCTGACACTGAAGCTTTCTTT. Protein sequence: CASSLRGADTEAFF.

The V gene is TRBV29-1, the J gene TRBJ2-5; 13 bases match TRBD2. Per germline, CDR1 SQVTM and CDR2 ANQGSEA. V dropped 6 bases and J dropped 4; count of bases not matched to a gene: 5. There are 14 residues in the CDR3. CDR3 sequence (DNA): TGCAGCGTAGCGGGACTAGCGGGGTCAGAGACCCAGTACTTC. Translating gives CSVAGLAGSETQYF.

The CDR3, as DNA: TGTGCCAGCAGCTTAGGTGTGACGGCGGGGGGGGGCACAGATACGCAGTATTTT. Translation: CASSLGVTAGGGTDTQYF. The chain uses TRBV7-2 and TRBJ2-3, with TRBD2 identical over 9 bases. Germline CDR1 is SGHTA and CDR2 is FQGNSA. The CDR3 consists of 18 residues. V shed 1 base and J 1 base; nucleotides not matched to a gene: 9.

This chain connects TRBV6-5 to TRBJ2-3, with TRBD2 matching over 9 bases. This CDR3 is 14 amino acids long. The germline gives CDR1 MNHEY, CDR2 SVGAGI. Losses at the gene ends were 7 bases for V and 1 base for J; bases not matched to a gene: 3. Here the CDR3 reads CASKTSGGTDTQYF. The DNA for the CDR3 is TGTGCCAGCAAGACTAGCGGTGGCACAGATACGCAGTATTTT.

The J gene is TRBJ2-7, the V gene TRBV29-1; 7 bases match TRBD1. The CDR3 covers 14 residues. Germline loops: CDR1 SQVTM, CDR2 ANQGSEA. V lost 1 base, J lost 2 bases, and 5 bases stayed unmatched. The CDR3 coding sequence is TGCAGCGTTGAAGGACAGGGCACCACCTACGAGCAGTACTTC. Translation: CSVEGQGTTYEQYF.

The chain employs TRBV30 and TRBJ2-3; D may be TRBD2 (7 bases). Looked up from germline, CDR1 is GTSNPN and CDR2 is SVGIG (reference sequence). With 4 bases removed from V and 3 bases from J, the gap between germline ends came to 17 bases. This CDR3 contains 15 residues. In DNA, the CDR3 is TGTGCCTGGACCACCGGGGGGCGAGCGACAGATACGCAGTATTTT. This gives the protein CAWTTGGRATDTQYF.

In this sample, this clone turned up once. This chain links TRBV18 with TRBJ1-5, with 7 positions matching TRBD1. The CDR3 is 15 residues long. Germline assignment: CDR1 KGHSH and CDR2 LQKENI. J gave up 4 bases and V 3 bases, and 6 bases lay outside the gene matches. The CDR3 DNA follows: TGTGCCAGCTCACCTAGGGGACAGCAAAATCAGCCCCAGCATTTT. Translation gives CASSPRGQQNQPQHF.

The chain combines TRBV7-9 with TRBJ2-3; D may be TRBD1 (5 bases). Trimming removed 1 base from V and 6 bases from J, with 14 bases in between. From germline, CDR1 is SEHNR and CDR2 FQNEAQ (reference sequence). The CDR3 runs to 15 residues. The CDR3 is CASSLGAGSVDTQYF. The DNA for the CDR3 is TGTGCCAGCAGCTTAGGGGCAGGGTCCGTGGATACGCAGTATTTT.

This clone was observed a handful of times. The J gene is TRBJ2-7, the V gene TRBV10-2, with D unresolved. This CDR3 has 13 residues. V was shortened by 0 bases and J by 3 bases, with 6 bases between the two germline ends. The germline CDR1 and CDR2 sequences are WSHSY and SAAADI. The CDR3 nucleotides read TGCGCCAGCAGTGAGTCTCTCGGCTACGAGCAGTACTTC. The encoded protein is CASSESLGYEQYF.

The chain combines TRBV5-6 with TRBJ2-6; D is uncertain. The germline CDR1 and CDR2 sequences are SGHDT and YYEEEE. The CDR3 has 17 residues. Trimming shortened V by 4 bases and J by 2 bases, and 16 bases separated the two germline ends. As DNA, the CDR3 is TGTGCCAGCAGCCAAAACTCCCTGGGCCCTGGGGCCAACGTCCTGACTTTC. This sequence encodes CASSQNSLGPGANVLTF.

The rearrangement links TRBV29-1 to TRBJ1-2; 8 positions agree with TRBD1. V dropped 6 bases and J dropped 0; count of bases not matched to a gene: 9. This CDR3 contains 15 residues. The germline gives CDR1 SQVTM, CDR2 ANQGSEA. CDR3 sequence: CSVDRGWGTNYGYTF. DNA of the CDR3: TGCAGCGTAGACAGGGGATGGGGCACTAACTATGGCTACACCTTC.

The J gene is TRBJ1-1, the V gene TRBV14, with D tentatively TRBD1 (5 bases). V lost 2 bases and J lost 0, with 10 bases in between. CDR1 SGHDN and CDR2 FVKESK come from the germline V gene. The CDR3 spans 15 residues. CDR3 DNA sequence: TGTGCCAGCAGCCAAATAACAGGAATGAACACTGAAGCTTTCTTT. It is translated as CASSQITGMNTEAFF.

This clone was recorded a few times. This chain connects TRBV9 to TRBJ1-1; a possible D gene is TRBD1 (6 bases). Germline CDR1 SGDLS, CDR2 YYNGEE. V was pared by 4 bases and J by 3 bases, with 13 bases between. This CDR3 region has 14 residues. CDR3 residues: CASSPRGGDTEAFF. The CDR3 DNA is TGTGCCAGCAGCCCAAGAGGGGGGGACACTGAAGCTTTCTTT.

This chain connects TRBV5-1 to TRBJ2-1; 8 bases are shared with TRBD2. The CDR3 is 14 amino acids. J gave up 2 bases and V 7 bases, and 5 bases lay outside the gene matches. Germline CDR1 reads SGHRS; CDR2 reads YFSETQ. The CDR3 DNA follows: TGCGCCAGCTCTACTAGCGGAGCCTACAATGAGCAGTTCTTC. As protein: CASSTSGAYNEQFF.

This clone was counted between two and nine times. V and J are TRBV6-1 and TRBJ1-2; D remains ambiguous. V was cut by 7 bases and J by 4 bases, with 13 bases left in between. Germline V lookup: CDR1 MNHNS, CDR2 SASEGT. The CDR3 extends over 13 amino acids. In nucleotides, the CDR3 is TGTGCCAGCATCCCGATTAGAGGCTATGGCTACACCTTC. Residues: CASIPIRGYGYTF.

This chain connects TRBV4-2 to TRBJ2-2; a weak D match, TRBD1 (5 bases). Germline CDR1 LGHNA, CDR2 YNFKEQ. CDR3 length: 13 residues. The germline V and J ends were trimmed by 5 bases and 3 bases, with 7 bases remaining between them. Here the CDR3 DNA reads TGTGCCAGCAGCAACAGGCACACCGGGGAGCTGTTTTTT. Its translation: CASSNRHTGELFF.

Concerning this clone itself: Distinct nucleotide sequences in the sample also encode this CDR3. The chain combines TRBV5-4 with TRBJ2-1; no firm D call. The CDR3 totals 15 residues. Germline assignment: CDR1 SGHNT and CDR2 YYREEE (reference sequence). The V end was cut by 0 bases, the J end by 0 bases, with 7 bases between. CDR3 DNA: TGTGCCAGCAGCTTGGGAGGAAGCTCCTACAATGAGCAGTTCTTC. It encodes CASSLGGSSYNEQFF.

A few counts support this clone. V and J are TRBV7-2 and TRBJ2-7, with 8 bases identical to TRBD1. Per the germline V gene, CDR1 is SGHTA and CDR2 is FQGNSA. The CDR3 extends over 15 amino acids. Trimming at V came to 1 base and at J to 7 bases, leaving 9 bases not matched to a gene. The CDR3 sequence: CASSLVTGEVSEQYF. As DNA, the CDR3 is TGTGCCAGCAGCTTAGTGACAGGGGAGGTCAGTGAGCAGTACTTC.

This clone was seen just once. This sequence joins TRBV6-1 and TRBJ1-2; the D gene is possibly TRBD1 (6 bases). The CDR3 spans 16 residues. V lost 0 bases, J lost 6 bases, and 17 bases lay in between. Looked up from germline, CDR1 is MNHNS and CDR2 is SASEGT. The CDR3 nucleotides read TGTGCCAGCAGTGAAGCGCTTGGACAGCGATCGGATGGCTACACCTTC. It yields the protein CASSEALGQRSDGYTF.

Only one count was recorded for this clone. V and J are TRBV19 and TRBJ1-2, with 8 bases aligning to TRBD1. The CDR3 is 16 amino acids. Germline-derived CDR1 and CDR2 are LNHDA and SQIVND (reference sequence). V trimming: 6 bases; J trimming: 0 bases; junction bases outside the gene matches: 9. CDR3 sequence reads: CASSRTGPSTNYGYTF. The CDR3, as DNA: TGTGCCAGTAGCAGGACAGGGCCCTCTACTAACTATGGCTACACCTTC. Looking up the rest from reference TRBV19 and TRBJ1-2 gives the full variable domain: DGGITQSPKYLFRKEGQNVTLSCEQNLNHDAMYWYRQDPGQGLRLIYYSQIVNDFQKGDIAEGYSVSREKKESFPLTVTSAQKNPTAFYLCASSRTGPSTNYGYTFGSGTRLTVV.

The gene calls are TRBV7-9 and TRBJ1-2; D gene unclear. The V and J ends lost 4 bases and 4 bases respectively, with 13 bases between them. Germline CDR1 and CDR2: SEHNR and FQNEAQ (reference sequence). The CDR3 loop spans 14 amino acids. DNA for the CDR3: TGTGCCAGCAGCTACGACGCTCGGGGCTATGGCTACACCTTC. Translated: CASSYDARGYGYTF.

The chain is built from TRBV18 and TRBJ2-1; possibly TRBD1 for D (5 bases). Trimming left V 0 bases short and J 6 bases short, with 6 bases between. Germline CDR1 is KGHSH and CDR2 is LQKENI. The CDR3 sequence is 13 residues long. The CDR3: CASSPPGANEQFF. The CDR3 nucleotides read TGTGCCAGCTCACCACCAGGGGCCAATGAGCAGTTCTTC. Using reference TRBV18 and TRBJ2-1 for the parts outside the CDR3, the full variable domain is NAGVMQNPRHLVRRRGQEARLRCSPMKGHSHVYWYRQLPEEGLKFMVYLQKENIIDESGMPKERFSAEFPKEGPSILRIQQVVRGDSAAYFCASSPPGANEQFFGPGTRLTVL.